These T cell receptor beta chains were read from a single sample in a study of regulatory T cells in long-lasting Graves disease. TCRdb called the multiplex PCR reads again in MiXCR, with one record for every CDR3 protein. The data hold some 450,000 distinct CDR3 sequences, with over 15% observed a single time. This same sample was also part of a study on T cells in Graves' hyperthyroidism and ophthalmopathy.

The starting material was peripheral blood mononuclear cells (PBMCs), obtained at new diagnosis, from a patient treated with antithyroid drugs. The receptors originated from a woman aged 25 to 39 with Graves disease. Each CDR3 is given with its conserved first and last residue. Fields, in order: D gene, clone size, V gene, J gene, CDR3 DNA, CDR3 protein. A D gene is named only where the DNA matches it firmly. Size tells how often a clone was seen (once, few, many) or the class of an expanded clone, and some rows leave it out.

D gene: TRBD2
clone size: many
V gene: TRBV29-1
J gene: TRBJ2-1
CDR3 DNA: TGCAGCGTACCGACAGGACTAGCGAATATCAATGAGCAGTTCTTC
CDR3 protein: CSVPTGLANINEQFF

D gene: TRBD1
clone size: .
V gene: TRBV27
J gene: TRBJ1-6
CDR3 DNA: TGTGCCAGCAGTTTGGGACAGGGGATTAATTCACCCCTCCACTTT
CDR3 protein: CASSLGQGINSPLHF

D gene: .
clone size: many
V gene: TRBV30
J gene: TRBJ2-2
CDR3 DNA: TGTGCCTGCCGCGGAGGGGGAAGAGAGACCGGGGAGCTGTTTTTT
CDR3 protein: CACRGGGRETGELFF

D gene: .
clone size: .
V gene: TRBV19
J gene: TRBJ2-7
CDR3 DNA: TGTGCCAGTAGTATAGATAAGTTCTACGAGCAGTACTTC
CDR3 protein: CASSIDKFYEQYF

D gene: .
clone size: many
V gene: TRBV11-2
J gene: TRBJ2-3
CDR3 DNA: TGTGCCAGCAGCTTAGGAGTTGAGAGCAGCACAGATACGCAGTATTTT
CDR3 protein: CASSLGVESSTDTQYF

D gene: .
clone size: many
V gene: TRBV29-1
J gene: TRBJ1-1
CDR3 DNA: TGCAGCGTTGAAGCAAAGGGGAGGTCGGCTTTCTTT
CDR3 protein: CSVEAKGRSAFF

D gene: .
clone size: .
V gene: TRBV6-1
J gene: TRBJ2-1
CDR3 DNA: TGTGCCAGCACCGTAAGCGGACCTTCCTACAATGAGCAGTTCTTC
CDR3 protein: CASTVSGPSYNEQFF

D gene: .
clone size: few
V gene: TRBV7-9
J gene: TRBJ1-6
CDR3 DNA: TGTGCCAGCAGCCAAAATTCACCCCTCCACTTT
CDR3 protein: CASSQNSPLHF

D gene: .
clone size: .
V gene: TRBV13
J gene: TRBJ2-7
CDR3 DNA: TGTGCCAGCAGCCCCCGCCCAGCGGGTGACGAGCAGTACTTC
CDR3 protein: CASSPRPAGDEQYF

D gene: TRBD1
clone size: few
V gene: TRBV6-2/TRBV6-3
J gene: TRBJ1-1
CDR3 DNA: TGTGCCAGCAGAGGGACAGGGGGAGGCACTGAAGCTTTCTTT
CDR3 protein: CASRGTGGGTEAFF

D gene: .
clone size: .
V gene: TRBV28
J gene: TRBJ1-3
CDR3 DNA: TGTGCCAGCAACAAACCTCTCTCTGGAAACACCATATATTTT
CDR3 protein: CASNKPLSGNTIYF

D gene: .
clone size: .
V gene: TRBV2
J gene: TRBJ2-3
CDR3 DNA: TGTGCCAGCAGTGGTTCGATTCGGTTGGATACGCAGTATTTT
CDR3 protein: CASSGSIRLDTQYF

D gene: .
clone size: many
V gene: TRBV12-3/TRBV12-4
J gene: TRBJ1-2
CDR3 DNA: TGTGCCAGCAGTTTATCTTACAGCAACTATGGCTACACCTTC
CDR3 protein: CASSLSYSNYGYTF

D gene: TRBD1
clone size: many
V gene: TRBV28
J gene: TRBJ1-2
CDR3 DNA: TGTGCCAGCAATGGACAGGGGGCACCACAGCTATATGGCTACACCTTC
CDR3 protein: CASNGQGAPQLYGYTF

D gene: TRBD2
clone size: .
V gene: TRBV24-1
J gene: TRBJ2-4
CDR3 DNA: TGTGCCACCAGTGATTTGCGGGGGGACATTCAGTACTTC
CDR3 protein: CATSDLRGDIQYF

D gene: .
clone size: few
V gene: TRBV6-1
J gene: TRBJ1-1
CDR3 DNA: TGTGCCAGCGGTCCCCTGAACACTGAAGCTTTCTTT
CDR3 protein: CASGPLNTEAFF

D gene: .
clone size: few
V gene: TRBV6-5
J gene: TRBJ2-3
CDR3 DNA: TGTGCCAGCAGTTACTCATACACTTTCACAGATACGCAGTATTTT
CDR3 protein: CASSYSYTFTDTQYF

D gene: .
clone size: many
V gene: TRBV28
J gene: TRBJ1-4
CDR3 DNA: TGTGCCAGCGCTCGAGACGGTGAAAAACTGTTTTTT
CDR3 protein: CASARDGEKLFF

D gene: .
clone size: many
V gene: TRBV7-2
J gene: TRBJ2-7
CDR3 DNA: TGTGCCAGCAGCCCAACCGGGACGGATTCCTACGAGCAGTACTTC
CDR3 protein: CASSPTGTDSYEQYF

D gene: TRBD2
clone size: many
V gene: TRBV12-3/TRBV12-4
J gene: TRBJ2-1
CDR3 DNA: TGTGCCAGCAGTTTACCCTCTAGCGGGAGGGCCGTAGACAATGAGCAGTTCTTC
CDR3 protein: CASSLPSSGRAVDNEQFF

D gene: .
clone size: many
V gene: TRBV12-3/TRBV12-4
J gene: TRBJ2-1
CDR3 DNA: TGTGCCAGCAGTCGAAAAGGCACAGCATACAATGAGCAGTTCTTC
CDR3 protein: CASSRKGTAYNEQFF

D gene: TRBD1
clone size: .
V gene: TRBV29-1
J gene: TRBJ2-5
CDR3 DNA: TGCAGCGTTGAAGCGGGGACAGGGATAGGGACCCAGTACTTC
CDR3 protein: CSVEAGTGIGTQYF

D gene: .
clone size: many
V gene: TRBV28
J gene: TRBJ1-1
CDR3 DNA: TGTGCCAGCAGTTTTCAGGACGGAGGCACTGAAGCTTTCTTT
CDR3 protein: CASSFQDGGTEAFF

D gene: .
clone size: few
V gene: TRBV2
J gene: TRBJ2-2
CDR3 DNA: TGTGCCAGCACCAGGGGACTGGAGCTGTTTTTT
CDR3 protein: CASTRGLELFF

D gene: .
clone size: many
V gene: TRBV20-1
J gene: TRBJ1-6
CDR3 DNA: TGCAGTGCTAGAGATAGGGGAGGGAATAATTCACCCCTCCACTTT
CDR3 protein: CSARDRGGNNSPLHF

D gene: .
clone size: many
V gene: TRBV3-1
J gene: TRBJ2-1
CDR3 DNA: TGTGCCAGCAGCCAGGGCGACTTCCGCTTTGAGCAGCAGTTCTTC
CDR3 protein: CASSQGDFRFEQQFF

D gene: TRBD2
clone size: many
V gene: TRBV7-9
J gene: TRBJ2-1
CDR3 DNA: TGTGCCAGCAGCTCGTCCAGCGGGAGGGTATACAATGAGCAGTTCTTC
CDR3 protein: CASSSSSGRVYNEQFF

D gene: .
clone size: many
V gene: TRBV3-1
J gene: TRBJ2-2
CDR3 DNA: TGTGCCAGCAGCCTTGGATATGGAGGGGCCGGGGAGCTGTTTTTT
CDR3 protein: CASSLGYGGAGELFF

D gene: .
clone size: many
V gene: TRBV3-1
J gene: TRBJ1-3
CDR3 DNA: TGTGCCAGCAGCCGAGGGTATTCTGGAAACACCATATATTTT
CDR3 protein: CASSRGYSGNTIYF

D gene: TRBD2
clone size: many
V gene: TRBV12-3/TRBV12-4
J gene: TRBJ2-1
CDR3 DNA: TGTGCCAGCACTTCCACCTTCCGGGGACTAGCGGGAGGGAGCTCCTACAATGAGCAGTTCTTC
CDR3 protein: CASTSTFRGLAGGSSYNEQFF

D gene: TRBD2
clone size: .
V gene: TRBV2
J gene: TRBJ2-7
CDR3 DNA: TGTGCCAGCGTGAAAGAGCGGGAGGCCGAGCAGTACTTC
CDR3 protein: CASVKEREAEQYF

D gene: TRBD2
clone size: many
V gene: TRBV12-3/TRBV12-4
J gene: TRBJ2-7
CDR3 DNA: TGTGCCAGCAGGGGGGGGGTCTCCGAGCAGTACTTC
CDR3 protein: CASRGGVSEQYF

D gene: TRBD1
clone size: many
V gene: TRBV27
J gene: TRBJ2-1
CDR3 DNA: TGTGCCAGCAGTTTACTACAGGGGTCCGGCAATGAGCAGTTCTTC
CDR3 protein: CASSLLQGSGNEQFF